This entry concerns a single TCR beta chain. The CDR3 covers 13 residues. CDR1 and CDR2 from the germline V gene are LGHDT and YNNKEL (reference sequence). V lost 4 bases to trimming and J lost 10 bases; unmatched junction nucleotides: 10. Only in-frame clones appear in the TCRdb table, and some are missing; sequencing was by immunoSEQ multiplex PCR. The sample yields roughly 180,000 clones, around 95% seen once. The entry originates in a study of control samples from healthy donors and cancer patients. The rearrangement joins TRBV3-1 (or the pseudogene TRBV3-2) to TRBJ2-7; 7 bases are shared with TRBD1. Specimen: blood. The TCR comes from a woman between 55 and 75 years old in good health. This CDR3 reads CASSPDRAGGQYF. The CDR3 DNA reads TGTGCCAGCAGCCCCGACAGGGCTGGCGGCCAGTACTTC.